The next 9 T cell receptor beta chains were all read from a single sample in a study of blood T cell repertoires in COVID-19. Assay used: immunoSEQ multiplex PCR; TCRdb lists only in-frame clones, some missing. This table holds 60,000 to 75,000 clones, approximately 70% found once. Sequencing was carried out using PBMCs or T cells enriched from blood (not recorded which). The origin of the receptors is a woman aged 55-70 years who had been exposed to COVID-19.

The table lists this clone with a count of one. The chain links TRBV28 to TRBJ1-1, with D unclear. Between the trimmed V and J ends, which lost 3 bases and 3 bases, there was a span of 14 bases. CDR1 is MDHEN and CDR2 is SYDVKM in the germline V gene. CDR3 length equals 15 residues. The chain's CDR3 is CASSLSGGGDTEAFF. The CDR3 DNA reads TGTGCCAGCAGTTTGTCGGGAGGAGGAGACACTGAAGCTTTCTTT.

This chain connects TRBV7-9 to TRBJ1-6; 8 bases agree with TRBD1. The CDR3 spans 14 residues. The germline V gene encodes CDR1 SEHNR and CDR2 FQNEAQ (reference sequence). The V gene end was trimmed by 5 bases and the J gene end by 5 bases; junction bases not matched to a gene: 2. CDR3 loop: CASSRTGNNSPLHF. Written as DNA, the CDR3 is TGTGCCAGCAGCCGGACAGGGAATAATTCACCCCTCCACTTT. The whole variable domain, remainder taken from reference TRBV7-9 and TRBJ1-6, is DTGVSQNPRHKITKRGQNVTFRCDPISEHNRLYWYRQTLGQGPEFLTYFQNEAQLEKSRLLSDRFSAERPKGSFSTLEIQRTEQGDSAMYLCASSRTGNNSPLHFGNGTRLTVT.

CDR3 nucleotide sequence: TGTGCCAGCAGCCGAACAGGGTCCGACTATGGCTACACCTTC. The encoded protein is CASSRTGSDYGYTF. J is TRBJ1-2 and V is TRBV7-9; the D gene is possibly TRBD1 (6 bases). The CDR3 covers 14 residues. Germline CDR1 SEHNR, CDR2 FQNEAQ (reference sequence). Trimming stripped 5 bases from V and 3 bases from J, with 13 bases between. Supplemented by reference TRBV7-9 and TRBJ1-2, the full variable domain reads DTGVSQNPRHKITKRGQNVTFRCDPISEHNRLYWYRQTLGQGPEFLTYFQNEAQLEKSRLLSDRFSAERPKGSFSTLEIQRTEQGDSAMYLCASSRTGSDYGYTFGSGTRLTVV.

The chain uses TRBV5-1 and TRBJ2-7; 9 bases fit TRBD1. The CDR3 runs to 14 residues. Germline CDR1 reads SGHRS; CDR2 reads YFSETQ. V dropped 2 bases and J dropped 6; count of bases not matched to a gene: 6. The CDR3 sequence: CASSFRDRVPEQYF. The DNA for the CDR3 is TGCGCCAGCAGCTTCCGGGACAGGGTGCCCGAGCAGTACTTC.

The chain carries TRBV7-4 and TRBJ1-5; tentatively, D is TRBD1 (6 bases). This CDR3 region has 16 residues. V was trimmed by 4 bases and J by 5 bases, leaving 18 bases between them. CDR1 and CDR2 from the germline V gene are SGHVT and SQSDAQ. CDR3 nucleotides: TGTGCCAGCAGCTCCCAGCGGGGGGCAAACGATCAGCCCCAGCATTTT. Residues: CASSSQRGANDQPQHF.

This rearrangement joins TRBV28 to TRBJ1-1; a possible D gene is TRBD1 (5 bases). Germline assignment: CDR1 MDHEN and CDR2 SYDVKM. With 6 bases removed from V and 1 base from J, the gap between germline ends came to 12 bases. The CDR3 length is 14 residues. In DNA, the CDR3 is TGTGCCAGCAGGGAGGGGCGGAAGAACACTGAAGCTTTCTTT. Translated, it gives CASREGRKNTEAFF.

V usage is TRBV3-1 (or the pseudogene TRBV3-2) and J usage is TRBJ2-1, with TRBD2 matching over 14 bases. Germline V gene sequence: CDR1 LGHDT, CDR2 YNNKEL (reference sequence). J lost 8 bases, V lost 0 bases, and 3 bases had no gene match. The CDR3 contains 16 residues. CDR3 DNA sequence: TGTGCCAGCAGCCAAGAGCCGGGACTAGCGGGAGATGAGCAGTTCTTC. Its translation is CASSQEPGLAGDEQFF.

The chain employs TRBV6-1 and TRBJ2-3; 8 nucleotides align to TRBD1. Germline V CDR1 and CDR2: MNHNS, SASEGT. The CDR3 spans 15 residues. The trim removed 8 bases at V and 0 bases at J, leaving 7 bases unmatched. This CDR3 reads CASSRGQGSTDTQYF. CDR3 in DNA: TGTGCCAGCTCCAGGGGGCAGGGCAGCACAGATACGCAGTATTTT.

This rearrangement joins TRBV5-1 to TRBJ2-7; 9 bases agree with TRBD2. This CDR3 contains 14 residues. The ends lost 5 bases at V and 3 bases at J; junction bases unmatched: 6. Per germline, CDR1 SGHRS and CDR2 YFSETQ. DNA of the CDR3: TGCGCCAGCAGTGCAGCGGGGGGATACTACGAGCAGTACTTC. This gives the protein CASSAAGGYYEQYF.